This TCR beta chain comes out of a study of early T cells in non-severe SARS-CoV-2 infection. Via MiXCR, TCRdb re-called the 5' RACE reads, giving one row per CDR3 protein. The repertoire holds approximately 47,000 distinct CDR3 sequences, with around 6.4% as singletons. In this sample, this clonotype turned up a few times. After removal of 0 bases from V and 6 bases from J, the junction contained 10 bases not matched to a gene. CDR1 and CDR2 from the germline V gene are LNHDA and SQIVND (reference sequence). The CDR3 contains 16 residues. The clonotype comes from an adult who was a healthcare worker with PCR-confirmed SARS-CoV-2 infection or an uninfected control (not recorded which). The sequenced sample was whole blood, obtained at baseline. V usage is TRBV19 and J usage is TRBJ2-7; 8 nucleotides agree with TRBD2. The CDR3 sequence is CASSIDAGAGAAEQYF. The DNA of the CDR3 is TGTGCCAGTAGTATAGATGCGGGAGCGGGAGCGGCCGAGCAGTACTTC.